This T cell receptor beta chain was documented in a study of shared clonotypes between healthy human individuals. TCRdb's copy holds only in-frame clones and misses some; the assay was immunoSEQ multiplex PCR. The sample lists 2,500,000 or so clones, over 85% occurring once. Germline CDR1 reads SGHRS; CDR2 reads YFSETQ. With V trimmed by 0 bases and J by 2 bases, 5 bases remained unmatched. The CDR3 extends over 15 amino acids. The sequencing sample was made of naive CD4+ T cells sorted from blood. Subset meaning: CD45RA+ positively selected. The chain employs TRBV5-1 and TRBJ2-7; 7 bases match TRBD1. The receptor comes from a man between 18 and 29 years old in good health. As DNA, the CDR3 is TGCGCCAGCAGCTTGGTGGGACAGAAGACCTACGAGCAGTACTTC. Its translation: CASSLVGQKTYEQYF.